This T cell receptor beta chain was captured in a study of control samples from healthy donors and cancer patients. TCRdb's copy holds only in-frame clones and misses some; the assay was immunoSEQ multiplex PCR. Of about 70,000 clones listed, 84% are singletons. This clone is a singleton in its sample. The CDR3 runs 14 residues. CDR1 and CDR2 from the germline V gene are SEHNR and FQNEAQ (reference sequence). The junction had 5 bases not matched to a gene; V was cut back by 5 bases and J by 4 bases. This TCR was recovered from a man aged 45-65 years in good health. The V and J genes are TRBV7-9 and TRBJ1-3, with TRBD1 matching over 7 bases. The sample taken for sequencing was blood. CDR3 DNA sequence: TGTGCCAGCAGCCCCACAGGGGCCGGAAACACCATATATTTT. Protein: CASSPTGAGNTIYF.